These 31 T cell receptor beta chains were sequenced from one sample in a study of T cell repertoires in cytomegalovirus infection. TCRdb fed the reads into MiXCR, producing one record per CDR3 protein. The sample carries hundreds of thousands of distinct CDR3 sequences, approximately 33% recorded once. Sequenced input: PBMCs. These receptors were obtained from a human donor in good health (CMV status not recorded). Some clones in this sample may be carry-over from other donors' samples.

The CDR3 coding sequence is TGTGCCACCAGTGATGCAGGCGGTCAGCCCCAGCATTTT. Protein: CATSDAGGQPQHF. The V call is TRBV24-1, the J call TRBJ1-5; D remains unclear. This CDR3 is built from 13 residues. The V end lost 3 bases, the J end lost 6 bases, and 8 bases lay between the germline ends. The V gene's germline CDR1 is KGHDR and CDR2 SFDVKD.

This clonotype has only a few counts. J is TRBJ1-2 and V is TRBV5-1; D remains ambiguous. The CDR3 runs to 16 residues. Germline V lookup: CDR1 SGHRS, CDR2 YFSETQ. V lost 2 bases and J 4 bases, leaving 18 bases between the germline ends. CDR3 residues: CASSFGRQAPTYGYTF. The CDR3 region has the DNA TGCGCCAGCAGCTTCGGAAGGCAGGCGCCTACCTATGGCTACACCTTC.

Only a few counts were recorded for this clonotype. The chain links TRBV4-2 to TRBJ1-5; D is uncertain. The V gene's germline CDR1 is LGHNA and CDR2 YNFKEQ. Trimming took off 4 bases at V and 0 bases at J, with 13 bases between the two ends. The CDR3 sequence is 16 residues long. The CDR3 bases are TGTGCCAGCAGCCCAGTAGGCGTGAATAGCAATCAGCCCCAGCATTTT. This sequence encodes CASSPVGVNSNQPQHF.

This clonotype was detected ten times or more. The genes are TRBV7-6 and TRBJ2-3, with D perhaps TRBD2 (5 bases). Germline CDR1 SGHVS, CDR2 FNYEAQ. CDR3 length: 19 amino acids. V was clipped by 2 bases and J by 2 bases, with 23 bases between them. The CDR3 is CASSLLGVRALNITDTQYF. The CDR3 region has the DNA TGTGCCAGCAGCTTACTGGGAGTCCGGGCCCTCAACATCACAGATACGCAGTATTTT.

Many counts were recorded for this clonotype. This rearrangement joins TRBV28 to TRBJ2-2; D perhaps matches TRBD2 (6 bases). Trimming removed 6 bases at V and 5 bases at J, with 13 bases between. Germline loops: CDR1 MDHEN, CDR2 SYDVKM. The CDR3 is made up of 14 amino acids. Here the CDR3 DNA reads TGTGCCAGCAGGGGACTTCGATCTACCGGGGAGCTGTTTTTT. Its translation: CASRGLRSTGELFF.

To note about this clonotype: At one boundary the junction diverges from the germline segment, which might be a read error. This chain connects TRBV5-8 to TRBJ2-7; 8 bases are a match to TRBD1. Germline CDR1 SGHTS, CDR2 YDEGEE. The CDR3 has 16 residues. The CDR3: CASRLSGTGNSYEQYF. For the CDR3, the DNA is TGTGCCAGCCGCTTGTCCGGGACAGGAAACTCCTACGAGCAGTACTTC.

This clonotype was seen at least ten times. Here the CDR3 reads CASSFGRAGSGNTIYF. The CDR3, as DNA: TGTGCCAGCAGTTTTGGTAGAGCCGGCTCTGGAAACACCATATATTTT. This chain uses TRBV12-3 or TRBV12-4 with TRBJ1-3; no firm D call. V gave up 3 bases and J gave up 0 bases, with 12 bases separating them. The CDR3 has 16 amino acids.

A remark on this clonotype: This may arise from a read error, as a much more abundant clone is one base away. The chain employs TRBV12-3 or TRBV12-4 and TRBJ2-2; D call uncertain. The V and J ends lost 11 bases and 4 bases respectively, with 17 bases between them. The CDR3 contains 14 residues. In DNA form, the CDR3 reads TGTGCCCCCGGAAGTGGCCCGGGCACCGGGGAGCTGTTTTTT. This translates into CAPGSGPGTGELFF.

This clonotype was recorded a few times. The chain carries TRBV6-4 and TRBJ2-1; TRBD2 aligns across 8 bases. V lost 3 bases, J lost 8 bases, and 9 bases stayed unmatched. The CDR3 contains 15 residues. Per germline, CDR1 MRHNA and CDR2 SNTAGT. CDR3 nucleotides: TGTGCCAGCAGTGAGACCGGGACTAGTGGGCATGAGCAGTTCTTC. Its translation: CASSETGTSGHEQFF.

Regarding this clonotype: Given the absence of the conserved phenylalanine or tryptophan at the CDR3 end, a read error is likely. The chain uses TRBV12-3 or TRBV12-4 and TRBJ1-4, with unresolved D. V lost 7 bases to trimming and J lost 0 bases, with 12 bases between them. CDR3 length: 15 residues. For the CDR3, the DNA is TGTGCCAGCATGCTAGAAGAGGCAACTAATGAAAAACTGTTTTTG. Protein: CASMLEEATNEKLFL.

The CDR3 nucleotides are TGTGCCAGCAAACAGGGCGCTACTAATGAAAAACTGTTTTTT. The encoded protein is CASKQGATNEKLFF. This rearrangement joins TRBV6-6 to TRBJ1-4; a weak D match, TRBD1 (6 bases). Germline V gives CDR1 MNHNY, CDR2 SVGAGI (reference sequence). The CDR3 extends over 14 amino acids. V was clipped by 7 bases and J by 2 bases, with 11 bases between them.

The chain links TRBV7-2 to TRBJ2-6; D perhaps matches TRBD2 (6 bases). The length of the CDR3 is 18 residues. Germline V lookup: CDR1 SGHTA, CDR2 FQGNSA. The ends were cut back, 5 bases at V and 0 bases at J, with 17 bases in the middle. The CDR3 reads CASSPRSGESSGANVLTF. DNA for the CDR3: TGTGCCAGCAGCCCCCGATCGGGGGAAAGCTCTGGGGCCAACGTCCTGACTTTC.

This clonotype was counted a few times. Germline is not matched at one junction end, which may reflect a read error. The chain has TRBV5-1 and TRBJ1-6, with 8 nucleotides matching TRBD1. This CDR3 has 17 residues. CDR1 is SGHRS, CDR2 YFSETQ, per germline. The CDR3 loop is CASSLVRQGRNNSPLHF. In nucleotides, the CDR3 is TGTGCCAGCAGCTTGGTTAGACAGGGGCGTAACAATTCACCCCTCCACTTT.

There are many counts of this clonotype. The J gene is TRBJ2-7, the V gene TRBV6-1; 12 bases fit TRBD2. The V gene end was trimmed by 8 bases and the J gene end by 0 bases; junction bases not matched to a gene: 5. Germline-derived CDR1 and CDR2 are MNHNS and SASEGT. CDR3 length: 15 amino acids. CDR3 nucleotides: TGTGCCAGCTCCGGACTAGCGGGGAGCTCCTACGAGCAGTACTTC. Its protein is CASSGLAGSSYEQYF.

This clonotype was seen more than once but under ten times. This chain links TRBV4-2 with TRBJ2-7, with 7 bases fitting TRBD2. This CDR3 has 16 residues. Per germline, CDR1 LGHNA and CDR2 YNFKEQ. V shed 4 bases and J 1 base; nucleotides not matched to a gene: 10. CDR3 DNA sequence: TGTGCCAGCAGCCGAGTGGCGGGGGACCCATCCTACGAGCAGTACTTC. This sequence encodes CASSRVAGDPSYEQYF.

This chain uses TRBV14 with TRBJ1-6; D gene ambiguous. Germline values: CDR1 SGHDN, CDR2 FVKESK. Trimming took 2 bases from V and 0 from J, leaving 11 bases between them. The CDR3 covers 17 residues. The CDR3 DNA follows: TGTGCCAGCAGCCAATTCGGGGAATTCTCCTATAATTCACCCCTCCACTTT. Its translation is CASSQFGEFSYNSPLHF. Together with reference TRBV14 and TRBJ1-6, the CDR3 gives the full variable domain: EAGVTQFPSHSVIEKGQTVTLRCDPISGHDNLYWYRRVMGKEIKFLLHFVKESKQDESGMPNNRFLAERTGGTYSTLKVQPAELEDSGVYFCASSQFGEFSYNSPLHFGNGTRLTVT.

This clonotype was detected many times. CDR3 bases: TGTGCCAGCGCCTTCGAGCTAGCGGGCACAGATACGCAGTATTTT. Its protein is CASAFELAGTDTQYF. This chain uses TRBV7-8 with TRBJ2-3; 7 bases map to TRBD2. V gave up 8 bases and J gave up 1 base; unmatched junction bases: 9. This CDR3 is 15 amino acids long. Germline-derived CDR1 and CDR2 are SGHVS and FQNEAQ.

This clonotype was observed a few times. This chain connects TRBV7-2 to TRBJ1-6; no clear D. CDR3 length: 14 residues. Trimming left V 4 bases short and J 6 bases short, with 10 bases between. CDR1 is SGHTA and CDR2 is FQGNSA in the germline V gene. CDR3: CASSYPGRNSPLHF. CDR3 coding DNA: TGTGCCAGCAGCTACCCAGGACGTAATTCACCCCTCCACTTT.

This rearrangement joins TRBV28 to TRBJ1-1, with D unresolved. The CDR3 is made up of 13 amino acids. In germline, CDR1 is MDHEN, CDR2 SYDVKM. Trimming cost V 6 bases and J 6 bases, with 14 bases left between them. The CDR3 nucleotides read TGTGCCAGCAGCTTCAGAGGGTTCGCTGAAGCTTTCTTT. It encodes CASSFRGFAEAFF.

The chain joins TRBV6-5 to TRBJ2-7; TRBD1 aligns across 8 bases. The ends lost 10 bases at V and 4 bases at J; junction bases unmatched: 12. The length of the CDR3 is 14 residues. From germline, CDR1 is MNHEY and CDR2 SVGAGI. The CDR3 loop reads CATRGGQGTYEQYF. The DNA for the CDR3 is TGTGCCACCCGGGGTGGACAGGGCACTTACGAGCAGTACTTC.

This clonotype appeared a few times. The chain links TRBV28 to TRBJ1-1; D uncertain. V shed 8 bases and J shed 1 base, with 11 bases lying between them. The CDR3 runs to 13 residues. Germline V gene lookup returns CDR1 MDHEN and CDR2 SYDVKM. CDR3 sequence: CASYRLPNTEAFF. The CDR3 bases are TGTGCCAGCTATCGACTACCGAACACTGAAGCTTTCTTT.

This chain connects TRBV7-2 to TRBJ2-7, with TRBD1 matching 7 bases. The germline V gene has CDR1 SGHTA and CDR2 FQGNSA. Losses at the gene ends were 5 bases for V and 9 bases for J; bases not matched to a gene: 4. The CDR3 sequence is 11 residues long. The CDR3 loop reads CASSNRDRQYF. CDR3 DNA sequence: TGTGCCAGCAGCAACCGGGACAGGCAGTACTTC.

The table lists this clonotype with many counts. CDR3 sequence reads: CASSLPNYGYTF. CDR3 bases: TGTGCCAGCAGTCTCCCGAACTATGGCTACACCTTC. This chain uses TRBV12-3 or TRBV12-4 with TRBJ1-2; D unclear. Trimming left V 5 bases short and J 2 bases short, with 6 bases between. The CDR3 covers 12 residues.

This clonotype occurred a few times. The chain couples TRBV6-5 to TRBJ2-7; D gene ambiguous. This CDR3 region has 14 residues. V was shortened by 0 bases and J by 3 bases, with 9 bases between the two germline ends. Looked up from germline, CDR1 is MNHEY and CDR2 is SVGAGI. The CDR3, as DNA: TGTGCCAGCAGTTACTCGAAGGCCGGCTACGAGCAGTACTTC. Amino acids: CASSYSKAGYEQYF.

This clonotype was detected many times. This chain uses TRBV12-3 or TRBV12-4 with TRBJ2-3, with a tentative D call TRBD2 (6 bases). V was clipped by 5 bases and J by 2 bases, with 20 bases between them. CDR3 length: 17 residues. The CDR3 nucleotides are TGTGCCAGCAGTCTCTCCCGGACGGCGGGGCCCACAGATACGCAGTATTTT. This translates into CASSLSRTAGPTDTQYF.

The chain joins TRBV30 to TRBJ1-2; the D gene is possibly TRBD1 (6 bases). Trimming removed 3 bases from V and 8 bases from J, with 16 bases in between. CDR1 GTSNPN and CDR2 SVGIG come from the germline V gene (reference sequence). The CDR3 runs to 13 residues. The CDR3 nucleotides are TGTGCCTGGAGGTTAACAGGGCGGTGGGGCTACACCTTC. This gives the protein CAWRLTGRWGYTF.

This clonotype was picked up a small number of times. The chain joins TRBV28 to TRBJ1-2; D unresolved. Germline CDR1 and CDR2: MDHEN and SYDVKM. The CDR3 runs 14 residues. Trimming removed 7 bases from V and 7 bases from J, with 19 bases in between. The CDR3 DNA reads TGTGCCAGCATTTCAACCGGCCCCACCGGTGGCTACACCTTC. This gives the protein CASISTGPTGGYTF.

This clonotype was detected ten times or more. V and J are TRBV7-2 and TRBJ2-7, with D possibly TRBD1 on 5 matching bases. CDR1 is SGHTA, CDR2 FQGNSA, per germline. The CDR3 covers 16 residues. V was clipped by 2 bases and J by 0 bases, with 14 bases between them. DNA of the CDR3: TGTGCCAGCAGCTTAAAGGGGCAGGCAATCTCCTACGAGCAGTACTTC. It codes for CASSLKGQAISYEQYF. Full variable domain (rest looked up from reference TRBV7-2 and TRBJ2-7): GAGVSQSPSNKVTEKGKDVELRCDPISGHTALYWYRQSLGQGLEFLIYFQGNSAPDKSGLPSDRFSAERTGGSVSTLTIQRTQQEDSAVYLCASSLKGQAISYEQYFGPGTRLTVT.

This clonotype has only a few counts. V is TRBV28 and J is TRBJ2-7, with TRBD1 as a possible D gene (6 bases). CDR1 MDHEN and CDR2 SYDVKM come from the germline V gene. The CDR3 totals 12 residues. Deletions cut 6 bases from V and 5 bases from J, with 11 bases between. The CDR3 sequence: CASRVQGNEQYF. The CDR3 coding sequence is TGTGCCAGCAGGGTACAGGGCAACGAGCAGTACTTC.

The CDR3 bases are TGTGCCAGTAGCTCGGTGAGGGGCGGAGAGGACTATGGCTACACCTTC. It codes for CASSSVRGGEDYGYTF. The chain links TRBV19 to TRBJ1-2; D is perhaps TRBD1 (5 bases). The V and J ends lost 6 bases and 3 bases respectively, with 20 bases between them. CDR1 is LNHDA and CDR2 is SQIVND in the germline V gene (reference sequence). This CDR3 spans 16 amino acids.

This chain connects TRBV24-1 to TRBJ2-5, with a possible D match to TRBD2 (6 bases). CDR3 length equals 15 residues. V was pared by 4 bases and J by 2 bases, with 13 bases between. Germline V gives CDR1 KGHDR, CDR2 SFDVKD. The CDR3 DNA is TGTGCCACCAGTGACACCTTAGCGGAACAAGAGACCCAGTACTTC. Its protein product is CATSDTLAEQETQYF.